This section outlines one T cell receptor beta chain sequence together with its context. Its antigen has not been determined. No base quality values were provided; no much bigger clone lies one nucleotide off. The data were taken from a study of shared clonotypes between healthy human individuals (dated by TCRdb to 2018 to 2021). The study in broad terms: A few men and two women, aged 18 to 49 years, made up the cohort. Per donor, three plates each were used for CD4 naive and CD4 memory, two for CD8 naive, and one for CD8 memory. Per donor, leukapheresis produced somewhere between about 0.9 and 10 billion PBMCs. To increase sequencing depth and limit assay-specific biases, TCR repertoire library preparation and sequencing were carried out by different laboratories using diverse techniques. To estimate repertoire size and how much clonotypes are shared between individuals, the study performed deep sequencing of blood TCR repertoires from a few healthy adults.

The donors were healthy, HIV-negative adults with no recently reported acute infections or vaccinations. All donors were Caucasian adults living in Nashville, Tennessee, USA. CD4+ T cells were enriched by magnetic negative selection; naive cells were then positively selected on CD45RA, and the negative fraction formed the memory subset. Blood was collected by leukapheresis, and PBMCs were isolated by Ficoll-Histopaque density gradient centrifugation and then cryopreserved in liquid nitrogen vapor phase. Analytical flow cytometry was used to check the purity and quantity of every magnetically sorted T cell population. Genomic DNA was isolated from every sorted fraction and measured by UV absorbance on a Nanodrop 2000c. Trimming takes 4 bases off V and 7 bases off J; junction bases not matched to a gene: 4. The germline V gene gives CDR1 as SGHRS and CDR2 as YFSETQ. Inclusive of the bounding cysteine and phenylalanine, the CDR3 is 13 residues long. The only DNA kept is the CDR3, 39 bases in frame from the first base.

Using the deep immunoSEQ assay, TCR CDR3 regions were amplified from genomic DNA by multiplex PCR. Extracted genomic DNA from each cell subset was spread evenly across all wells of several immunoSEQ 96-well plates, with each plate serving as a replicate. For sorted subsets, each replicate PCR was loaded with about 0.2 ug genomic DNA, equivalent to 30,000 or so T cell genomes. Purified libraries were quantified with a Qubit 3.0 fluorometer, sized on a Bioanalyzer 2100, and re-quantified with the KAPA Library Quantification kit. Every immunoSEQ 96-well plate was sequenced on a dedicated single-read 150-cycle Illumina NextSeq 550 flow cell. Under the source paper's analysis protocol: Because only junctional sequences without quality scores were contained in the immunoSEQ output, filtering matching that applied to full-length reads could not be performed. To assign V/J genes and CDR3, sequences were annotated against IMGT germline references using PyIR, a Python wrapper for IgBLAST v1.9. Reads were removed for weak V/J assignments (E-value above 1e-6), missing CDR3, stop codons, out-of-frame junctions, or ambiguous translated residues. V3J clonotypes were defined as sequences sharing the same inferred V gene, J gene, and CDR3 amino acid sequence. Percentage overlap between repertoires was computed as shared unique clonotypes divided by the size of the smaller repertoire. Repertoire richness was assessed with RTK rarefaction, the Chao1 estimator, and Recon v2.1 estimates of unobserved clonotypes. OLGA was used to compute generation probabilities for all TCRbeta clonotypes that the gDNA method yielded from a few donors. Imported from immuneACCESS, the table was reduced by TCRdb to in-frame sequences with V and J called. These copies leave out some clones; in studies compared against another copy, an unresolved V gene accounts for under half, and the cause of the remainder is not known. The V and J calls and clone size come from that table; D and trimming were worked out from the DNA. The sample has approximately 2.1 million clones on record, 93% of them singletons. 0.39% of the sample comes from the top ten.

The paper as a whole reports these results and caveats: About 4.5% of naive CD4, roughly 3.5% of naive CD8, 2.3% of memory CD4, and roughly 0.4% of memory CD8 clonotypes were shared across four donors. Compared with non-shared clonotypes, the clonotypes found in all four sorted-subset donors had higher generation probabilities. Incomplete sequencing was indicated by rarefaction of sorted-subset datasets, despite the large sequencing depth. Pairwise subsampling led to the expectation that sequencing depth would affect the degree of clonotype sharing among donors. Larger estimated clonotype richness was generally found for naive subsets than for memory subsets. The genetic and exposure-history diversity represented was limited by the small number of donors. Sampling was limited to blood, and TCR repertoires in tissue likely differ from TCR repertoires in blood.

The TCR comes from a man between 18 and 29 years old in good health. Some clones in this sample may be carry-over from other donors' samples. The sequencing sample was made of naive CD4+ T cells from PBMCs. Taken with the paper, the label for cell subset or site translates to: CD45RA+ positively selected. The chain couples TRBV5-1 to TRBJ2-2, and 7 bases in between align with TRBD1. The CDR3 region has the sequence CASSHDRVGELFF. The nucleotide sequence reads TGCGCCAGCAGCCACGACAGGGTCGGGGAGCTGTTTTTT.